The 6 T cell receptor beta chains reported below all come from one sample, sequenced in a study of cytomegalovirus exposure and HLA in healthy donors. Primers for the PCR totalled 60 Vbeta and 13 Jbeta. TCRdb's table, derived via immunoSEQ multiplex PCR, lists solely in-frame clones and lacks some. This table holds about 150,000 clones, around 78% found once. The sequenced material came from PBMCs. The source of these receptors is a woman aged 18-30 years in good health and CMV-seronegative.

The gene calls are TRBV18 and TRBJ2-7; 8 bases are a match to TRBD1. The junction had 5 bases not matched to a gene; V was cut back by 6 bases and J by 7 bases. CDR3 size: 12 residues. Germline V CDR1 and CDR2: KGHSH, LQKENI. CDR3 in DNA: TGTGCCAGCTCGACCGGACAGGGAGAGCAGTACGTC. Translated: CASSTGQGEQYV.

The rearrangement uses TRBV7-2 and TRBJ2-1; 9 positions match TRBD2. There are 13 residues in the CDR3. CDR1 and CDR2 from the germline V gene are SGHTA and FQGNSA. The ends lost 6 bases at V and 6 bases at J; junction bases unmatched: 3. CDR3 residues: CASRREGPNEQFF. The CDR3 DNA follows: TGTGCCAGCAGGCGGGAGGGCCCCAATGAGCAGTTCTTC.

This rearrangement joins TRBV2 to TRBJ2-7; 9 bases fit TRBD1. Germline loops: CDR1 SNHLY, CDR2 FYNNEI. The CDR3 contains 18 residues. V shed 2 bases and J 0 bases; nucleotides not matched to a gene: 11. CDR3 residues: CASSESFGQTGGSYEQYF. CDR3 DNA: TGTGCCAGCAGTGAATCGTTTGGGCAGACAGGGGGCTCCTACGAGCAGTACTTC.

Details on this clone: Within the sample, other DNA sequences also encode this same CDR3. This chain connects TRBV19 to TRBJ1-4; the match to TRBD1 covers 9 bases. Germline assignment: CDR1 LNHDA and CDR2 SQIVND (reference sequence). This CDR3 is 15 amino acids long. After removal of 6 bases from V and 0 bases from J, the junction contained 2 bases not matched to a gene. The CDR3 here is CASRDRGSTNEKLFF. The CDR3, as DNA: TGTGCCAGTAGGGACAGGGGCTCAACTAATGAAAAACTGTTTTTT.

The count of this clone is one. The gene calls are TRBV5-1 and TRBJ2-5, with 10 nucleotides matching TRBD2. The length of the CDR3 is 16 residues. CDR1 and CDR2 from the germline V gene are SGHRS and YFSETQ. J gave up 3 bases and V 1 base, and 6 bases lay outside the gene matches. The CDR3, as DNA: TGCGCCAGCAGCTTGATAGCGGGGGGAACGGAAGAGACCCAGTACTTC. Protein product: CASSLIAGGTEETQYF.

The chain combines TRBV4-3 with TRBJ2-2; no reliable D call. Germline CDR1 LGHNA, CDR2 YSLEER. With 0 bases removed from V and 6 bases from J, the gap between germline ends came to 14 bases. The CDR3 is made up of 16 amino acids. The CDR3 reads CASSQDRSEVAGELFF. Here the CDR3 DNA reads TGCGCCAGCAGCCAAGATCGGTCAGAGGTGGCCGGGGAGCTGTTTTTT.